This T cell receptor (beta chain) appears in the sequencing data of a study of OX40 agonist ivuxolimab in advanced cancers. The table came from immunoSEQ multiplex PCR; TCRdb's copy has only in-frame clones and leaves some out. The table records around 99,000 clones, 90% of them present only once. Findings of the study overall: Within 6 weeks, CD4+ and CD8+ blood T cells expanded clonally at 0.1 to 3.0 mg/kg.

Concerning this clone itself: No antigen is known for it.

The germline gives CDR1 SGHRS, CDR2 YFSETQ. V dropped 0 bases and J dropped 3 bases, with 11 bases sitting between them. This CDR3 comprises 15 residues. Specimen: CD4+ or CD8+ T cells sorted from blood, collected in a trial of the OX40 agonist ivuxolimab. This chain connects TRBV5-1 to TRBJ2-3, with D tentatively TRBD2 (5 bases). The TCR comes from an adult with an advanced solid tumor such as melanoma, head and neck, liver or kidney cancer. The CDR3 reads CASSLEIPGTDTQYF. For the CDR3, the DNA is TGCGCCAGCAGCTTGGAAATTCCGGGAACAGATACGCAGTATTTT.